Listed below are T cell receptor beta chains from one sample, sequenced in a study of CD8 T cells in Susac syndrome. A single record per CDR3 protein comes from TCRdb applying MiXCR to the immunoSEQ multiplex PCR reads. The data show 180,000 or so distinct CDR3 sequences, with 85% to 95% seen just once and more than 0.08% held by the top ten. Sequencing was performed on CD4+ T cells from PBMCs. These TCRs come from a human donor with Susac syndrome. Each CDR3 is given with its conserved first and last residue. A D gene is named only where the DNA matches it firmly. A clone size is listed for some rows: how often the clone was seen (once, few, many), or a class if it is expanded.

v_call: TRBV7-8
d_call: .
j_call: TRBJ2-1
clone_size: .
cdr3_nt: TGTGCCAGCAGCTTAGATCCGGGGGTCTACAATGAGCAGTTCTTC
cdr3_aa: CASSLDPGVYNEQFF

v_call: TRBV5-1
d_call: TRBD1
j_call: TRBJ2-7
clone_size: .
cdr3_nt: TGCGCCAGCAGCTACACCTCGACAGGGTCTCGACAGCCCTACGAGCAGTACTTC
cdr3_aa: CASSYTSTGSRQPYEQYF

v_call: TRBV4-2
d_call: .
j_call: TRBJ2-7
clone_size: .
cdr3_nt: TGTGCCAGCAGCCAGGATCGGGGGCACGGGGAGCAGTACTTC
cdr3_aa: CASSQDRGHGEQYF

v_call: TRBV30
d_call: .
j_call: TRBJ1-4
clone_size: .
cdr3_nt: TGTGCCTGGGCCCCGGGGTCTAATGAAAAACTGTTTTTT
cdr3_aa: CAWAPGSNEKLFF

v_call: TRBV18
d_call: .
j_call: TRBJ1-3
clone_size: once
cdr3_nt: TGTGCCAGCTCACCACCTGGACAGCCTGGAAACACCATATATTTT
cdr3_aa: CASSPPGQPGNTIYF

v_call: TRBV28
d_call: .
j_call: TRBJ2-7
clone_size: .
cdr3_nt: TGTGCCAGTACACAGGCAGTTGCCCCCTACGAGCAGTACTTC
cdr3_aa: CASTQAVAPYEQYF

v_call: TRBV27
d_call: .
j_call: TRBJ2-5
clone_size: .
cdr3_nt: TGTGCCAGCAGTGGATGGAATCAAGAGACCCAGTACTTC
cdr3_aa: CASSGWNQETQYF

v_call: TRBV9
d_call: .
j_call: TRBJ1-5
clone_size: .
cdr3_nt: TGTGCCAGCAGCCCGGGGATTAGTCAGCCCCAGCATTTT
cdr3_aa: CASSPGISQPQHF

v_call: TRBV18
d_call: TRBD2
j_call: TRBJ2-1
clone_size: .
cdr3_nt: TGTGCCAGCTCAGTCCTAGCGGGGGAATCGGATGAGCAGTTCTTC
cdr3_aa: CASSVLAGESDEQFF

v_call: TRBV9
d_call: .
j_call: TRBJ2-5
clone_size: .
cdr3_nt: TGTGCCAGCAGCGTAGTCGGACATCCGGAGACCCAGTACTTC
cdr3_aa: CASSVVGHPETQYF

v_call: TRBV20-1
d_call: .
j_call: TRBJ1-2
clone_size: .
cdr3_nt: TGCAGTGCTAGTTTTTCCAGGGACTATGGCTACACCTTC
cdr3_aa: CSASFSRDYGYTF

v_call: TRBV30
d_call: .
j_call: TRBJ2-5
clone_size: .
cdr3_nt: TGTGCCTGGAGTGTACAGGGAGAGACCCAGTACTTC
cdr3_aa: CAWSVQGETQYF

v_call: TRBV6-5
d_call: TRBD1
j_call: TRBJ2-2
clone_size: .
cdr3_nt: TGTGCCAGCAGTGGGACAGGCACCGGGGAGCTGTTTTTT
cdr3_aa: CASSGTGTGELFF

v_call: TRBV20-1
d_call: TRBD1
j_call: TRBJ1-2
clone_size: .
cdr3_nt: TGCAGTGCCATGGGACAGGGTGGGGTGGGCTATGGCTACACCTTC
cdr3_aa: CSAMGQGGVGYGYTF

v_call: TRBV12-3/TRBV12-4
d_call: TRBD2
j_call: TRBJ2-7
clone_size: .
cdr3_nt: TGTGCCAGCAGTTTACTAGCGGGAGGATCCTACGAGCAGTACTTC
cdr3_aa: CASSLLAGGSYEQYF

v_call: TRBV4-2
d_call: .
j_call: TRBJ2-7
clone_size: .
cdr3_nt: TGTGCCAGCAGCCAAGAGCCGGGAACAAGCTCCTACGAGCAGTACTTC
cdr3_aa: CASSQEPGTSSYEQYF

v_call: TRBV5-1
d_call: .
j_call: TRBJ2-5
clone_size: .
cdr3_nt: TGCGCCAGCAGCGACGCGCATGAGACCCAGTACTTC
cdr3_aa: CASSDAHETQYF

v_call: TRBV7-3
d_call: .
j_call: TRBJ2-1
clone_size: .
cdr3_nt: TGTGCCAGCAGCTTAATGCCCGGGACCAATGAGCAGTTCTTC
cdr3_aa: CASSLMPGTNEQFF

v_call: TRBV9
d_call: .
j_call: TRBJ1-4
clone_size: .
cdr3_nt: TGTGCCAGCAGCGTTACCGGTGCAACTAATGAAAAACTGTTTTTT
cdr3_aa: CASSVTGATNEKLFF

v_call: TRBV20-1
d_call: .
j_call: TRBJ2-5
clone_size: .
cdr3_nt: TGCAGTGCTAGAGTTGTCCCTAGAGGAGAGACCCAGTACTTC
cdr3_aa: CSARVVPRGETQYF

v_call: TRBV4-2
d_call: .
j_call: TRBJ2-1
clone_size: .
cdr3_nt: TGTGCCACGGAGCGGAGATACTACAATGAGCAGTTCTTC
cdr3_aa: CATERRYYNEQFF

v_call: TRBV6-6
d_call: .
j_call: TRBJ2-3
clone_size: .
cdr3_nt: TGTGCCAGCAGGGGAGCTAATCGAGATACGCAGTATTTT
cdr3_aa: CASRGANRDTQYF

v_call: TRBV5-1
d_call: .
j_call: TRBJ2-5
clone_size: .
cdr3_nt: TGCGCCAGCAGCTTAAGGGGGGGGGAAGAGACCCAGTACTTC
cdr3_aa: CASSLRGGEETQYF

v_call: TRBV18
d_call: .
j_call: TRBJ1-5
clone_size: .
cdr3_nt: TGTGCCAGCTCACCCAGGGCGGGGAGCAATCAGCCCCAGCATTTT
cdr3_aa: CASSPRAGSNQPQHF

v_call: TRBV4-1
d_call: TRBD1
j_call: TRBJ1-2
clone_size: .
cdr3_nt: TGCGCCAGCAGCTTTACGACAGGGACGAACAACTATGGCTACACCTTC
cdr3_aa: CASSFTTGTNNYGYTF

v_call: TRBV20-1
d_call: .
j_call: TRBJ1-5
clone_size: .
cdr3_nt: TGCAGTGTCAGGTTTGGAGATCAGCCCCAGCATTTT
cdr3_aa: CSVRFGDQPQHF

v_call: TRBV20-1
d_call: TRBD2
j_call: TRBJ2-5
clone_size: .
cdr3_nt: TGCAGTGCTCGACTAGCGGGGGGTCGGGAGACCCAGTACTTC
cdr3_aa: CSARLAGGRETQYF

v_call: TRBV11-2
d_call: .
j_call: TRBJ2-1
clone_size: .
cdr3_nt: TGTGCCAGCAGCCGAGGGTCCAGCAACAATGAGCAGTTCTTC
cdr3_aa: CASSRGSSNNEQFF

v_call: TRBV29-1
d_call: .
j_call: TRBJ1-5
clone_size: .
cdr3_nt: TGCAGCGTTGCGTTCAAGTATAGCAATCAGCCCCAGCATTTT
cdr3_aa: CSVAFKYSNQPQHF

v_call: TRBV9
d_call: .
j_call: TRBJ1-1
clone_size: once
cdr3_nt: TGTGCCAGCAGCGTAGATGGGGGCCGGACTGAAGCTTTCTTT
cdr3_aa: CASSVDGGRTEAFF

v_call: TRBV28
d_call: .
j_call: TRBJ1-1
clone_size: .
cdr3_nt: TGTGCCACCGTCCGGCAAATGAACACTGAAGCTTTCTTT
cdr3_aa: CATVRQMNTEAFF

v_call: TRBV30
d_call: .
j_call: TRBJ1-1
clone_size: .
cdr3_nt: TGTGCCTGGACCGGACAATTGGGCACTGAAGCTTTCTTT
cdr3_aa: CAWTGQLGTEAFF

v_call: TRBV3-1
d_call: TRBD1
j_call: TRBJ2-7
clone_size: .
cdr3_nt: TGTGCCAGCAGCTCCCGGGACAGGGGTTCCTACGAGCAGTACTTC
cdr3_aa: CASSSRDRGSYEQYF

v_call: TRBV28
d_call: .
j_call: TRBJ1-2
clone_size: once
cdr3_nt: TGTGCCAGCAGCATAGGCCACCATAACTATGGCTACACCTTC
cdr3_aa: CASSIGHHNYGYTF

v_call: TRBV28
d_call: .
j_call: TRBJ1-5
clone_size: .
cdr3_nt: TGTGCCAGCAGTTTATTCAGGGAAGGGAGCAATCAGCCCCAGCATTTT
cdr3_aa: CASSLFREGSNQPQHF

v_call: TRBV20-1
d_call: TRBD2
j_call: TRBJ2-7
clone_size: .
cdr3_nt: TGCAGTGCTAGACCCCTAGCGGCCGCCTACGAGCAGTACTTC
cdr3_aa: CSARPLAAAYEQYF

v_call: TRBV15
d_call: .
j_call: TRBJ1-1
clone_size: .
cdr3_nt: TGTGCCACCAGCCGAGAGGTGAACACTGAAGCTTTCTTT
cdr3_aa: CATSREVNTEAFF

v_call: TRBV5-1
d_call: .
j_call: TRBJ2-1
clone_size: .
cdr3_nt: TGCGCCACGAAAACATCCCCGGGGGCCCACAATGAGCAGTTCTTC
cdr3_aa: CATKTSPGAHNEQFF

v_call: TRBV5-1
d_call: TRBD2
j_call: TRBJ2-1
clone_size: .
cdr3_nt: TGCGCCAGCAGCTTGTTGACTAGCGCACTGGATGAGCAGTTCTTC
cdr3_aa: CASSLLTSALDEQFF

v_call: TRBV14
d_call: TRBD2
j_call: TRBJ2-7
clone_size: .
cdr3_nt: TGTGCCAGCAGCCAAGAATTAGCGGGAGGACTTTACGAGCAGTACTTC
cdr3_aa: CASSQELAGGLYEQYF

v_call: TRBV20-1
d_call: .
j_call: TRBJ1-1
clone_size: .
cdr3_nt: TGCAGTGCTAGAGAGGGGTCCGGGAAGAACACTGAAGCTTTCTTT
cdr3_aa: CSAREGSGKNTEAFF

v_call: TRBV20-1
d_call: TRBD2
j_call: TRBJ2-3
clone_size: .
cdr3_nt: TGCAGTGCTAGAGATAGGGTAGCGGGAGCGGCAGATACGCAGTATTTT
cdr3_aa: CSARDRVAGAADTQYF

v_call: TRBV9
d_call: TRBD1
j_call: TRBJ1-6
clone_size: once
cdr3_nt: TGTGCCAGCAGCGCCGGGACAGGGGCTTCACCCCTCCACTTT
cdr3_aa: CASSAGTGASPLHF

v_call: TRBV5-1
d_call: .
j_call: TRBJ2-1
clone_size: .
cdr3_nt: TGCGCCAGCAGCTTGGTCTTGGGCGATGAGCAGTTCTTC
cdr3_aa: CASSLVLGDEQFF

v_call: TRBV12-3/TRBV12-4
d_call: TRBD1
j_call: TRBJ2-7
clone_size: .
cdr3_nt: TGTGCCACCCGGGACAGGCGATTGTACGAGCAGTACTTC
cdr3_aa: CATRDRRLYEQYF

v_call: TRBV7-2
d_call: .
j_call: TRBJ2-1
clone_size: once
cdr3_nt: TGTGCCAGCAGCTTAGGCGTCGACCCCGAGCAGTTCTTC
cdr3_aa: CASSLGVDPEQFF

v_call: TRBV4-3
d_call: .
j_call: TRBJ2-1
clone_size: .
cdr3_nt: TGCGCCAGCAGCCAAGATCTTGGTGGGACCCACAATGAGCAGTTCTTC
cdr3_aa: CASSQDLGGTHNEQFF

v_call: TRBV29-1
d_call: .
j_call: TRBJ2-2
clone_size: .
cdr3_nt: TGCAGCGTTGCCAGGGCGAACACCGGGGAGCTGTTTTTT
cdr3_aa: CSVARANTGELFF

v_call: TRBV18
d_call: .
j_call: TRBJ2-1
clone_size: once
cdr3_nt: TGTGCCAGCTCACCAGCGTCGGAAGGGGAGCAGTTCTTC
cdr3_aa: CASSPASEGEQFF

v_call: TRBV29-1
d_call: .
j_call: TRBJ2-2
clone_size: .
cdr3_nt: TGCAGCGCTTTGACTAGTTGGGACACCGGGGAGCTGTTTTTT
cdr3_aa: CSALTSWDTGELFF

v_call: TRBV28
d_call: TRBD2
j_call: TRBJ2-1
clone_size: .
cdr3_nt: TGTGCCAGCAGTTTAACAGCGGGAGGGGGGACCTACAATGAGCAGTTCTTC
cdr3_aa: CASSLTAGGGTYNEQFF

v_call: TRBV5-1
d_call: .
j_call: TRBJ1-2
clone_size: .
cdr3_nt: TGCGCCAGCAGCTTGGATGGGGAGAACTATGGCTACACCTTC
cdr3_aa: CASSLDGENYGYTF

v_call: TRBV7-2
d_call: .
j_call: TRBJ1-3
clone_size: .
cdr3_nt: TGTGCCAGCAGCCCCATTGCGGGGGCTGGAAACACCATATATTTT
cdr3_aa: CASSPIAGAGNTIYF

v_call: TRBV30
d_call: TRBD1
j_call: TRBJ2-6
clone_size: .
cdr3_nt: TGTGCCTGGAGTGGAACCGGGACAGGGTGGCGCTCTGGGGCCAACGTCCTGACTTTC
cdr3_aa: CAWSGTGTGWRSGANVLTF